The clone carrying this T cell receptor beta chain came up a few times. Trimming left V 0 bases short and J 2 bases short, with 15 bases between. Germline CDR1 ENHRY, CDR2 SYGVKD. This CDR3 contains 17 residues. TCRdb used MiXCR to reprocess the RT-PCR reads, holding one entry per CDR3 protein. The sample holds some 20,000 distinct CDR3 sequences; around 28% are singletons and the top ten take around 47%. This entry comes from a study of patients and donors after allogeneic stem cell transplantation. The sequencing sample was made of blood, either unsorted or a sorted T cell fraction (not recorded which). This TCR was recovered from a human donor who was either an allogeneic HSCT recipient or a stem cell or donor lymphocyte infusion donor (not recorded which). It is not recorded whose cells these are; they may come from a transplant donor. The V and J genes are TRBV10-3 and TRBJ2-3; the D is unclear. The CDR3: CAISESSRLKYTDTQYF. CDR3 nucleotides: TGTGCCATCAGTGAGTCGAGCCGTCTTAAATACACAGATACGCAGTATTTT.